The subject of this entry is one T cell receptor beta chain. Antigen unknown. This entry belongs to a study of T cell responses to AZD1222 COVID-19 vaccine. General study points: Regions 160-218 and 743-854 held dominance among vaccine-associated CD4 TCRs, which spanned spike. At baseline, seropositivity was found in only six or seven AZD1222 recipients. An increase in Spike-specific TCR breadth and depth was observed after two AZD1222 doses.

The assay was immunoSEQ multiplex PCR, and TCRdb's table has in-frame clones only and misses some. The table includes 150,000 to 200,000 clones, around 90% detected once. The germline V gene encodes CDR1 MNHEY and CDR2 SVGAGI. V shed 0 bases and J shed 4 bases, with 10 bases lying between them. The CDR3 consists of 14 residues. Both about-4-week and about-12-week second-dose recipients were combined. This chain connects TRBV6-5 to TRBJ2-7; D may match TRBD1 or TRBD2 (5 bases each). The TCR sequence derives from an adult who received the AZD1222 COVID-19 vaccine. Sequenced material: peripheral blood, taken 28 days after the second AZD1222 dose. The DNA of the CDR3 is TGTGCCAGCAGTTACTCGTACGGGACGTACGAGCAGTACTTC. It encodes CASSYSYGTYEQYF.